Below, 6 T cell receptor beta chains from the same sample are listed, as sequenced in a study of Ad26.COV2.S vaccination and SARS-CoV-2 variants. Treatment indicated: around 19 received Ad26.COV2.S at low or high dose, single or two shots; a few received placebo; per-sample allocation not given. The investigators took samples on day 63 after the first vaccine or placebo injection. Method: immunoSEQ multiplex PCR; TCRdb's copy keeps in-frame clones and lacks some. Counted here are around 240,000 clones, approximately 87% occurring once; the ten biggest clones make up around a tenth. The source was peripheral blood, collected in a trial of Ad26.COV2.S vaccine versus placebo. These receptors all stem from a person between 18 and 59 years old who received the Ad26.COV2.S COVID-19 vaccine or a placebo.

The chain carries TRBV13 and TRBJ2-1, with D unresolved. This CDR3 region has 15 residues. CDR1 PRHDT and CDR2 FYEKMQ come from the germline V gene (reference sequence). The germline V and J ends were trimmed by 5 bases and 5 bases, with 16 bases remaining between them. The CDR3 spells CASSLQTWTDNEQFF. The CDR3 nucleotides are TGTGCCAGCAGCCTTCAAACCTGGACCGACAATGAGCAGTTCTTC.

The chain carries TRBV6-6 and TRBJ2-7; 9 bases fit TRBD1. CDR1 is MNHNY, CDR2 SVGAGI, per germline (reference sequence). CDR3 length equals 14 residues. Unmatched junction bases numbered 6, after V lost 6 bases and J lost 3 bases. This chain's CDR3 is CASSSGTGIYEQYF. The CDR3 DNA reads TGTGCCAGCAGCTCCGGGACAGGGATCTACGAGCAGTACTTC.

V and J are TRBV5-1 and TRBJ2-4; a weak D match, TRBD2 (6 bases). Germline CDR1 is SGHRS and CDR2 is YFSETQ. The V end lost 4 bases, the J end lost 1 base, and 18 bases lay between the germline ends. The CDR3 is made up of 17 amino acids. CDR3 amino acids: CASSRFVGGVAKNIQYF. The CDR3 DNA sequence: TGCGCCAGCAGCAGATTCGTCGGCGGGGTGGCCAAAAACATTCAGTACTTC.

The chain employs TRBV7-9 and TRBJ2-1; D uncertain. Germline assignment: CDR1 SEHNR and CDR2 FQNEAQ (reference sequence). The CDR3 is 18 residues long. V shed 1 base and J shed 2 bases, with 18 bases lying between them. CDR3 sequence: CASSLGVMTGKTYNEQFF. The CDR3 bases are TGTGCCAGCAGCTTAGGGGTAATGACGGGTAAAACCTACAATGAGCAGTTCTTC.

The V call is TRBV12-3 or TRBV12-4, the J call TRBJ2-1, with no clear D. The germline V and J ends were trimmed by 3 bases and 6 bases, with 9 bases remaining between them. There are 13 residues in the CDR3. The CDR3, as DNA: TGTGCCAGCAGTTTCGGAGACCGCAATGAGCAGTTCTTC. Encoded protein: CASSFGDRNEQFF.

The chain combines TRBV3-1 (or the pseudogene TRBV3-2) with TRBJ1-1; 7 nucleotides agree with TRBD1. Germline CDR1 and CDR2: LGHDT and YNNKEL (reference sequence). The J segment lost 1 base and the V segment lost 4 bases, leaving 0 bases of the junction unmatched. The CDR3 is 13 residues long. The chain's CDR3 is CASSRTGNTEAFF. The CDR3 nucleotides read TGTGCCAGCAGCCGGACAGGGAACACTGAAGCTTTCTTT.